Below, one T cell receptor (beta chain) is given with its context. This CDR3 comprises 16 residues. V lost 4 bases to trimming and J lost 1 base; unmatched junction nucleotides: 10. Germline V gene data show CDR1 as SGHRS and CDR2 as YFSETQ. Each donor was nominally healthy when sampled (though unrecorded immune exposures were likely). Vbeta (60) and Jbeta (13) primers were used in the PCR. TCRdb's table, derived via immunoSEQ multiplex PCR, lists solely in-frame clones and lacks some. The table includes approximately 89,000 clones, around 70% detected once. This specimen comes from a study of cytomegalovirus exposure and HLA in healthy donors.

The rearrangement uses TRBV5-1 and TRBJ2-5; 7 bases are a match to TRBD1. The specimen sequenced was PBMCs. The sequence came from a female donor in good health and CMV-seronegative. CDR3 bases: TGCGCCAGCAGCCCCAATACAGGGGCGGCCCAAGAGACCCAGTACTTC. It translates to CASSPNTGAAQETQYF.